A single T cell receptor beta chain is shown here with its context. Its antigen is not identified. The sample is drawn from a study of T cell responses to AZD1222 COVID-19 vaccine. Study-wide findings and caveats: Spike was spanned by vaccine-associated CD4 TCRs, which were dominant at 160-218 and 743-854. White British ancestry dominated among donors, who included more females, and clonal diversity was possibly underestimated.

Some clones are missing from TCRdb's copy, which holds only in-frame ones; the method was immunoSEQ multiplex PCR. Of tens of thousands of clones in the sample, 80% were seen once. The sequencing here drew on peripheral blood, taken on day 0 of AZD1222 vaccination. This TCR came from an adult in good health.

The CDR3 sequence: CASSSSGGALDTQYF. Here the CDR3 DNA reads TGTGCCAGCAGTTCTAGCGGGGGGGCGTTAGATACGCAGTATTTT. This chain uses TRBV7-2 with TRBJ2-3; 12 bases are a match to TRBD2. After removal of 6 bases from V and 5 bases from J, the junction contained 6 bases not matched to a gene. The CDR3 runs 15 residues. Germline-derived CDR1 and CDR2 are SGHTA and FQGNSA.